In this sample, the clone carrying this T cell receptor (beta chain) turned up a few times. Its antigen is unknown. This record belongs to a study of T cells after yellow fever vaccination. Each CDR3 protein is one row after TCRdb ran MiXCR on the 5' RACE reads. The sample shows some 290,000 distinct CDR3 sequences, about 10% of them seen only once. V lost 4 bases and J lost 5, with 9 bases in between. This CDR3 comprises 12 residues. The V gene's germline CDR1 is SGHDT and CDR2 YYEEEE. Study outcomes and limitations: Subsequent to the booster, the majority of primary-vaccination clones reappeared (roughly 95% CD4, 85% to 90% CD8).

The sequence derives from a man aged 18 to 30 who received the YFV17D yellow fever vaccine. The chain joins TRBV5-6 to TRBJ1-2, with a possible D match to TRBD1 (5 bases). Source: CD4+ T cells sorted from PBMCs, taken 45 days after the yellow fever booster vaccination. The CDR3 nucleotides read TGTGCCAGCAGCAAAAGGGGTTATGGCTACACCTTC. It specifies CASSKRGYGYTF.